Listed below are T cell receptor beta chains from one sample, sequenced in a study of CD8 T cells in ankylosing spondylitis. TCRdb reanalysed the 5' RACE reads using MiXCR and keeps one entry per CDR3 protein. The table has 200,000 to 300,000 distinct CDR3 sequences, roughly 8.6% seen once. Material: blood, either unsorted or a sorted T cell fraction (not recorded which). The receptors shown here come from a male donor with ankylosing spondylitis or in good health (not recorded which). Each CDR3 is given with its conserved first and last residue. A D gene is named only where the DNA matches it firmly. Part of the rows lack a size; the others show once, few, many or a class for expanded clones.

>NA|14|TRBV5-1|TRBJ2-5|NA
TGCGCCAGCAGCTTGGAAGGGATGGGAGAGACCCAGTACTTC
CASSLEGMGETQYF
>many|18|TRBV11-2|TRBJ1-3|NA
TGTGCCAGCAGCTCCGGACAGCTTCCTTCCCCCTCTGGAAACACCATATATTTT
CASSSGQLPSPSGNTIYF
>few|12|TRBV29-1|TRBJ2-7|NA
TGCAGCGTCGCTCAGGGGACCTACGAGCAGTACTTC
CSVAQGTYEQYF
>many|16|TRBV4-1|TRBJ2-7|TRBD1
TGCGCCAGCAGCCCCGGACAGGGTACCCTCTCCTACGAGCAGTACTTC
CASSPGQGTLSYEQYF
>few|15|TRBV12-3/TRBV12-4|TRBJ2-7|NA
TGTGCCAGCAGTTTTGGGGACGCCAGCTCCTACGAGCAGTACTTC
CASSFGDASSYEQYF
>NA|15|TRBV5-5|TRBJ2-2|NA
TGTGCCAGCAGCTTGGCCAAAGGGGACACCGGGGAGCTGTTTTTT
CASSLAKGDTGELFF
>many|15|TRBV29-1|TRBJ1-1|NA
TGCAGCGTTGCGTCGCTTGGGAGGGGGGGGACTGAAGCTTTCTTT
CSVASLGRGGTEAFF
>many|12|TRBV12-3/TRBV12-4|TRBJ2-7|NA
TGTGCCAGCAGGGGTTCAAACTACGAGCAGTACTTC
CASRGSNYEQYF
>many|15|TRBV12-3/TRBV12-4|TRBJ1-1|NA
TGTGCCAGCAGTTTGCCCAGGGGAATGAACACTGAAGCTTTCTTT
CASSLPRGMNTEAFF
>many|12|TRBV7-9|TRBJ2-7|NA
TGTGCCAGCAGCCTCAACAGCTACGAGCAGTACTTC
CASSLNSYEQYF
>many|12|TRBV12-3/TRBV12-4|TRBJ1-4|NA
TGTGCCAGCAGTTTAGTTGAGGAAAAACTGTTTTTT
CASSLVEEKLFF
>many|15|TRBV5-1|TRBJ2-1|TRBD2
TGCGCCAGCAGCTTCTGGGATAGCGGGGGCAATGAGCAGTTCTTC
CASSFWDSGGNEQFF
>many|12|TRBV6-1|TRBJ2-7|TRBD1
TGTGCCACCGAGGGACAGGGGGACGAGCAGTACTTC
CATEGQGDEQYF
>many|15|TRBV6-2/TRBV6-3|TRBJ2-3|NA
TGTGCCAGCAGTCGCGACGGGGGAAGCGCAGATACGCAGTATTTT
CASSRDGGSADTQYF
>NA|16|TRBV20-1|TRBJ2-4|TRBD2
TGCAGTGCTTCCGAAGCTGTTATAGCGGGAGTGAACATTCAGTACTTC
CSASEAVIAGVNIQYF
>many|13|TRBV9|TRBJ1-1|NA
TGTGCCAGCACCGGGACGGATAACACTGAAGCTTTCTTT
CASTGTDNTEAFF
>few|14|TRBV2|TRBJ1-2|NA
TGTGCCAGCAGAGTCTCCGGAACCAACTATGGCTACACCTTC
CASRVSGTNYGYTF
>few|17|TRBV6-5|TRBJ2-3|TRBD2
TGTGCCAGCAGTTACTCTCTTCAAGCGGGACCGTGGGATACGCAGTATTTT
CASSYSLQAGPWDTQYF
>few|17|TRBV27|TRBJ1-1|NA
TGTGCCAGCACCTGGCGGGGGGCCTCTCAAAAGGGCGCTGAAGCTTTCTTT
CASTWRGASQKGAEAFF
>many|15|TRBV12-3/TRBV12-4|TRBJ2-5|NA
TGTGCCAGCAGTTTAGGGCCAGGGCTACAAGAGACCCAGTACTTC
CASSLGPGLQETQYF
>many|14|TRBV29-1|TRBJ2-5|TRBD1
TGCAGCGTGGCACGGACAGGTGTTAAAGAGACCCAGTACTTC
CSVARTGVKETQYF
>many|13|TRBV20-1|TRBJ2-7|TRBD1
TGCAGTGCTAAGGACAGGTCGGCCTACGAGCAGTACTTC
CSAKDRSAYEQYF
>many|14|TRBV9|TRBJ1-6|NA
TGTGCCAGCAGCGTAGTTCCGGGGAATTCACCCCTCCACTTT
CASSVVPGNSPLHF
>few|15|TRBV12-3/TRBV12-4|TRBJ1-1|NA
TGTGCCAGCAGTTTAGCGGATGGGGGGAACACTGAAGCTTTCTTT
CASSLADGGNTEAFF
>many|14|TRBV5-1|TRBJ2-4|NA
TGCGCCAGCAGGAAGGGGCAGGGCGCAACCATTCAGTACTTC
CASRKGQGATIQYF
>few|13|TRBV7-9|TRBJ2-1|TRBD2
TGTGCCAGCAGCTCGACTAGCGGGACAGAGCAGTTCTTC
CASSSTSGTEQFF
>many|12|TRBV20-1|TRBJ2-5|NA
TGCAGTGCTGAGGGGAAGTACATAGGCCAGTACTTC
CSAEGKYIGQYF
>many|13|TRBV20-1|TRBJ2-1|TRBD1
TGCAGTGCCCCGGACAGGCTTTACAATGAGCAGTTCTTC
CSAPDRLYNEQFF
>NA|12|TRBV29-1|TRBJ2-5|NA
TGCAGCGGCGGGACGGCCCAAGAGACCCAGTACTTC
CSGGTAQETQYF
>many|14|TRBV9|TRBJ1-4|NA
TGTGCCAGCAGCGTAGACAGGAATAATGAAAAACTGTTTTTT
CASSVDRNNEKLFF
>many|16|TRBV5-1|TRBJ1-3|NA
TGCGCCAGCAGCTTGAGTTTTGATTTCTCTGGAAACACCATATATTTT
CASSLSFDFSGNTIYF
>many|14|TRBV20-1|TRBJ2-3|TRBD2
TGCAGTGCTAGAGGAGGGACTAGCATGAATACGCAGTATTTT
CSARGGTSMNTQYF
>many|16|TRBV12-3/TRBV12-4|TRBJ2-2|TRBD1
TGTGCCAGCAGCACGCCCGACAGGGAAGGGACCGGGGAGCTGTTTTTT
CASSTPDREGTGELFF